These T cell receptor beta chains were read from a single sample in a study of T cell responses to AZD1222 COVID-19 vaccine. Sequenced by immunoSEQ multiplex PCR; TCRdb stores in-frame clones only, minus some. The sample contains 90,000 to 120,000 clones, around 92% of which appear only once. This specimen was peripheral blood, taken 28 days after the second AZD1222 dose. These receptors were collected from an adult who received the AZD1222 COVID-19 vaccine. Both conserved end residues are part of each CDR3. The D gene is left open where the match is weak. The size of a clone is reported for some rows only, either as once, few or many, or as a class for expanded clones.

CASSLRTGRTTEAFF	TGTGCCAGCAGTTTACGGACAGGGCGAACCACTGAAGCTTTCTTT	NA	TRBJ1-1	TRBV28	TRBD1
CASSDRDTGELFF	TGCGCCAGCAGTGACAGGGACACCGGGGAGCTGTTTTTT	medium-sized	TRBJ2-2	TRBV10-2	NA
CASSPDRVEAFF	TGTGCCAGCAGCCCCGACAGGGTTGAAGCTTTCTTT	NA	TRBJ1-1	TRBV3-1/TRBV3-2	TRBD1
CASSPPNFVDEVYNEQFF	TGTGCCAGCTCACCGCCGAATTTCGTCGACGAAGTATACAATGAGCAGTTCTTC	NA	TRBJ2-1	TRBV18	NA
CASSFGTENTEAFF	TGTGCCAGCAGCTTCGGGACAGAAAACACTGAAGCTTTCTTT	NA	TRBJ1-1	TRBV7-9	TRBD1
CSAMDPGRETQYF	TGCAGCGCCATGGACCCCGGTCGAGAGACCCAGTACTTC	NA	TRBJ2-5	TRBV29-1	NA
CASSNSRMRGLAGGPASYEQYF	TGTGCCAGTAGTAATTCTCGGATGCGAGGACTAGCGGGAGGGCCTGCGTCCTACGAGCAGTACTTC	NA	TRBJ2-7	TRBV19	TRBD2
CASRVSSNYPGANVLTF	TGTGCCAGCAGGGTGTCTTCCAACTACCCTGGGGCCAACGTCCTGACTTTC	NA	TRBJ2-6	TRBV7-2	NA
CASTKGAGFTGELFF	TGTGCCAGCACCAAAGGGGCAGGGTTCACCGGGGAGCTGTTTTTT	NA	TRBJ2-2	TRBV6-5	NA
CASPHPNYGYTF	TGCGCCAGTCCACACCCTAACTATGGCTACACCTTC	once	TRBJ1-2	TRBV23-1	NA
CASSQERGGRAYNEQFF	TGTGCCAGCAGCCAAGAAAGGGGCGGGAGGGCCTACAATGAGCAGTTCTTC	NA	TRBJ2-1	TRBV4-2	TRBD2
CASSVTQRGANVLTF	TGTGCCAGTAGTGTAACCCAGAGGGGGGCCAACGTCCTGACTTTC	NA	TRBJ2-6	TRBV19	NA
CASSPGVWATEETQYF	TGTGCCAGCAGCCCAGGTGTGTGGGCTACCGAAGAGACCCAGTACTTC	NA	TRBJ2-5	TRBV7-2	NA
CASSQDLGALGYNSPLHF	TGCGCCAGCAGCCAAGATCTGGGGGCGCTTGGCTATAATTCACCCCTCCACTTT	NA	TRBJ1-6	TRBV4-1	NA
CASMDRPHEKLFF	TGTGCCAGTATGGACCGACCCCATGAAAAACTGTTTTTT	NA	TRBJ1-4	TRBV19	NA
CATSDPGGRALDEQFF	TGTGCCACCAGTGATCCGGGCGGGAGGGCCCTGGATGAGCAGTTCTTC	NA	TRBJ2-1	TRBV24-1	TRBD2
CASSLSGYNEQFF	TGTGCCAGCAGCTTGTCAGGTTACAATGAGCAGTTCTTC	few	TRBJ2-1	TRBV5-4	NA
CASRPGVINEKLFF	TGTGCCAGTAGACCTGGGGTGATTAATGAAAAACTGTTTTTT	NA	TRBJ1-4	TRBV19	NA
CASTGTGNQPQHF	TGCGCCAGCACGGGGACAGGGAATCAGCCCCAGCATTTT	NA	TRBJ1-5	TRBV5-1	TRBD1
CASSPQGGGETQYF	TGTGCCAGCAGTCCACAGGGAGGGGGCGAGACCCAGTACTTC	NA	TRBJ2-5	TRBV27	NA
CASSQEAPGAVGQPQHF	TGTGCCAGCAGCCAAGAGGCGCCGGGGGCGGTAGGGCAGCCCCAGCATTTT	NA	TRBJ1-5	TRBV3-1/TRBV3-2	NA
CAITPDRGSYEQYF	TGTGCCATCACCCCAGACAGGGGGTCCTACGAGCAGTACTTC	few	TRBJ2-7	TRBV10-3	TRBD1
CASSRPAYNEQFF	TGTGCCAGCAGTCGTCCCGCCTACAATGAGCAGTTCTTC	NA	TRBJ2-1	TRBV27	NA
CASSLERRGEQYF	TGTGCCAGCAGCTTGGAACGCAGGGGCGAGCAGTACTTC	NA	TRBJ2-7	TRBV5-6	NA
CASSLEASGNTIYF	TGTGCCAGCAGCTTAGAGGCTTCTGGAAACACCATATATTTT	NA	TRBJ1-3	TRBV7-9	NA
CASSLGDREGNQPQHF	TGTGCCAGCAGCTTGGGGGACAGGGAGGGCAATCAGCCCCAGCATTTT	once	TRBJ1-5	TRBV5-6	TRBD1
CATSDSQGIAGDTEAFF	TGTGCCACCAGTGACTCCCAGGGGATAGCTGGAGACACTGAAGCTTTCTTT	NA	TRBJ1-1	TRBV24-1	NA